These 12 T cell receptor beta chains were all obtained from the same sample, sequenced in a study of blood T cell repertoires in COVID-19. Method: immunoSEQ multiplex PCR; TCRdb's copy keeps in-frame clones and lacks some. The data contain about 42,000 clones, about three quarters of them singletons. The sample consisted of peripheral blood. The receptor source for this set is a man in his 70s with active or convalescent COVID-19.

The CDR3 region has the DNA TGTGCCAGCAGCCAGCAGGCCAATCAGCCCCAGCATTTT. This gives the protein CASSQQANQPQHF. The chain uses TRBV3-1 (or the pseudogene TRBV3-2) and TRBJ1-5, with D unresolved. This CDR3 spans 13 amino acids. Trimming pared 3 bases from V and 3 bases from J, leaving 6 bases between. Germline V gives CDR1 LGHDT, CDR2 YNNKEL (reference sequence).

The V and J genes are TRBV4-1 and TRBJ1-4; D is undetermined. The CDR3 spans 13 residues. V dropped 3 bases and J dropped 6 bases, with 8 bases sitting between them. Per the germline V gene, CDR1 is MGHRA and CDR2 is YSYEKL. Here the CDR3 reads CASSQLVYEKLFF. CDR3 sequence (DNA): TGCGCCAGCAGCCAGTTAGTGTATGAAAAACTGTTTTTT.

This sequence joins TRBV3-1 (or the pseudogene TRBV3-2) and TRBJ1-1; TRBD1 matches 9 bases. The trim removed 2 bases at V and 5 bases at J, leaving 6 bases unmatched. CDR1 and CDR2 from the germline V gene are LGHDT and YNNKEL (reference sequence). This CDR3 contains 15 residues. The CDR3 here is CASSQRGQGKTEAFF. The CDR3 coding sequence is TGTGCCAGCAGCCAACGGGGACAGGGTAAGACTGAAGCTTTCTTT.

The J gene is TRBJ1-1, the V gene TRBV5-1, with no clear D. V gave up 2 bases and J gave up 0 bases, with 5 bases separating them. This CDR3 has 13 residues. Per germline, CDR1 SGHRS and CDR2 YFSETQ. Here the CDR3 reads CASSLRVNTEAFF. The CDR3 DNA reads as TGCGCCAGCAGCTTACGAGTGAACACTGAAGCTTTCTTT. The whole variable domain, filled in from reference TRBV5-1 and TRBJ1-1, reads KAGVTQTPRYLIKTRGQQVTLSCSPISGHRSVSWYQQTPGQGLQFLFEYFSETQRNKGNFPGRFSGRQFSNSRSEMNVSTLELGDSALYLCASSLRVNTEAFFGQGTRLTVV.

V usage is TRBV6-5 and J usage is TRBJ1-2, with 9 bases aligning to TRBD1. Per germline, CDR1 MNHEY and CDR2 SVGAGI. The CDR3 contains 16 residues. The J segment lost 8 bases and the V segment lost 0 bases, leaving 10 bases of the junction unmatched. The CDR3 reads CASSYSPLTGGAGYTF. The CDR3 DNA reads TGTGCCAGCAGTTACTCGCCCCTTACAGGGGGCGCAGGCTACACCTTC.

This clone was observed a handful of times. CDR3 sequence: CASSPNGAGVNEQFF. The CDR3 coding sequence is TGTGCCAGCAGCCCCAACGGGGCGGGGGTCAATGAGCAGTTCTTC. This chain joins TRBV11-3 and TRBJ2-1; 7 nucleotides line up with TRBD2. There are 15 residues in the CDR3. The V and J ends lost 5 bases and 6 bases, in that order; junction bases with no gene match: 10. From germline, CDR1 is SGHNT and CDR2 YENEEA. Supplemented by reference TRBV11-3 and TRBJ2-1, the full variable domain reads EAGVVQSPRYKIIEKKQPVAFWCNPISGHNTLYWYLQNLGQGPELLIRYENEEAVDDSQLPKDRFSAERLKGVDSTLKIQPAELGDSAVYLCASSPNGAGVNEQFFGPGTRLTVL.

The rearrangement uses TRBV6-5 and TRBJ2-4; maybe TRBD2 (6 bases). CDR3 size: 14 residues. The germline V and J ends were trimmed by 6 bases and 2 bases, with 11 bases remaining between them. CDR1 is MNHEY and CDR2 is SVGAGI in the germline V gene. Here the CDR3 reads CASRAGSSKNIQYF. The CDR3 DNA reads TGTGCCAGCAGGGCCGGGAGTTCCAAAAACATTCAGTACTTC.

This clone appeared a few times. The chain carries TRBV7-9 and TRBJ1-2; no clear D gene. CDR3 length equals 14 residues. The V gene's germline CDR1 is SEHNR and CDR2 FQNEAQ (reference sequence). Trimming stripped 4 bases from V and 7 bases from J, with 16 bases between. The CDR3 DNA is TGTGCCAGCAGCTACCCGACCGGAGAGGGTGGCTACACCTTC. It is translated as CASSYPTGEGGYTF.

This chain connects TRBV5-1 to TRBJ2-7, with TRBD1 matching over 8 bases. The germline CDR1 and CDR2 sequences are SGHRS and YFSETQ. The CDR3 extends over 13 amino acids. V lost 2 bases, J lost 5 bases, and 3 bases stayed unmatched. As DNA, the CDR3 is TGCGCCAGCAGCTTCGGACAGGGCAACGAGCAGTACTTC. Amino acids: CASSFGQGNEQYF.

The chain employs TRBV28 and TRBJ1-1; 8 positions match TRBD1. Unmatched junction bases numbered 7, after V lost 6 bases and J lost 4 bases. Germline CDR1 MDHEN, CDR2 SYDVKM. This CDR3 is built from 14 residues. The CDR3 is CASSPGQGATEAFF. The DNA of the CDR3 is TGTGCCAGCAGCCCTGGACAGGGCGCCACTGAAGCTTTCTTT.

In its sample, this clone was seen a few times. The CDR3 loop reads CASKVGARTGELFF. In DNA form, the CDR3 reads TGCGCCAGCAAGGTGGGGGCACGGACCGGGGAGCTGTTTTTT. The chain couples TRBV5-1 to TRBJ2-2, with D perhaps TRBD1 (6 bases). V was cut by 6 bases and J by 5 bases, with 14 bases left in between. CDR1 SGHRS and CDR2 YFSETQ come from the germline V gene. The CDR3 has 14 residues.

This rearrangement joins TRBV30 to TRBJ1-3; D unclear. The V end was cut by 1 base, the J end by 1 base, with 14 bases between. The CDR3 is made up of 16 amino acids. The germline gives CDR1 GTSNPN, CDR2 SVGIG (reference sequence). The CDR3 DNA reads as TGTGCCTGGAGTGGTTACTCGGCGGGATCTGGAAACACCATATATTTT. Its translation is CAWSGYSAGSGNTIYF.